This T cell receptor beta chain appears in the sequencing data of a study of cytomegalovirus exposure and HLA in healthy donors. Clones were read by immunoSEQ multiplex PCR, and TCRdb kept only the in-frame ones, dropping some. The top ten hold approximately 0.84% of the sample, which has some 330,000 clones, 75% to 90% seen once. The V gene's germline CDR1 is LNHDA and CDR2 SQIVND (reference sequence). The CDR3 runs 12 residues. Trimming left V 5 bases short and J 4 bases short, with 6 bases between. Sequenced sample: PBMCs. The receptor comes from a woman between 18 and 30 years old in good health and CMV-seronegative. This chain links TRBV19 with TRBJ2-1; unclear D gene. The CDR3 coding sequence is TGTGCCAGTAGTTCCCTTTACAATGAGCAGTTCTTC. Encoded protein: CASSSLYNEQFF.